Listed here is a single TCR beta chain. The data originate from a study of T-cell reconstitution after alpha-beta-depleted transplantation in children. Trimming stripped 4 bases from V and 4 bases from J, with 13 bases between. Germline V lookup: CDR1 MDHEN, CDR2 SYDVKM. CDR3 length: 14 residues. Unique molecular identifiers were used to barcode this TCRbeta library. TCRdb re-called the PCR reads with MiXCR, one entry per CDR3 protein. The repertoire consists of about 640,000 distinct CDR3 sequences, with over 10% occurring once and the leading ten covering approximately 2.1%. The sequencing here drew on PBMCs, mostly from graft donor cells, taken 360 days after TCRalphabeta/CD19-depleted stem cell transplant. The TCR was taken from a male patient younger than 18 who had a stem cell transplant for acute myeloid leukemia, so the T cells may come from the graft donor. The chain combines TRBV28 with TRBJ1-2; possibly TRBD1 for D (6 bases). The CDR3 bases are TGTGCCAGCAGTTCGAACAGGGTGGGCTATGGCTACACCTTC. It translates to CASSSNRVGYGYTF.